This TCR beta chain was identified during a study of cytomegalovirus exposure and HLA in healthy donors. In the study overall: Of all 360 or so donors who were genotyped, about 80% belonged to the Caucasian-associated ancestry cluster. Study-wide points: A list of roughly 160 TCR beta chains associated with cytomegalovirus was given. A later analysis showed TCR association rates differing by HLA locus, peaking at DRB1 and lowest at HLA-C.

Primers included in the PCR were 60 Vbeta and 13 Jbeta primers. Clones were read by immunoSEQ multiplex PCR, and TCRdb kept only the in-frame ones, dropping some. The data show more than 90,000 clones, with around 80% seen just once and roughly 0.71% held by the top ten. This clone was counted a single time. Antigen: not known. Donors showed nominal health when sampled, although they likely had unrecorded immune exposures. The CDR3 sequence is 15 residues long. V was pared by 5 bases and J by 8 bases, with 11 bases of the junction left unmatched. Germline V gene lookup returns CDR1 SEHNR and CDR2 FQNEAQ (reference sequence).

The sequence was obtained from a woman aged 55-75 years in good health and CMV-seronegative. The chain recombines TRBV7-9 with TRBJ1-4, with 7 nucleotides matching TRBD1. Sequenced: PBMCs. CDR3 in DNA: TGTGCCAGCAGCCAAGGGACAGACGTACGGGAAAAACTGTTTTTT. This sequence encodes CASSQGTDVREKLFF.